Below, 14 T cell receptor beta chains from the same sample are listed, as sequenced in a study of T cell changes during pregnancy in multiple sclerosis. Here immunoSEQ multiplex PCR was the method, and the copy in TCRdb shows in-frame clones only, minus some. Seen here are nearly 110,000 clones, around 90% observed once, and the top ten hold over 1.5%. Source: peripheral blood, taken before pregnancy. The receptors originated from a female donor with multiple sclerosis, enrolled in a pregnancy study.

The V call is TRBV5-1, the J call TRBJ2-7; D may be TRBD2 (6 bases). The V and J ends lost 5 bases and 0 bases respectively, with 12 bases between them. Germline CDR1 is SGHRS and CDR2 is YFSETQ. There are 14 residues in the CDR3. Here the CDR3 DNA reads TGCGCCAGCAGGATAATGGAGGGCTCCTACGAGCAGTACTTC. Translating gives CASRIMEGSYEQYF.

This chain links TRBV28 with TRBJ2-3; TRBD2 aligns across 10 bases. Germline CDR1 MDHEN, CDR2 SYDVKM. The V and J ends lost 5 bases and 11 bases, in that order; junction bases with no gene match: 7. The CDR3 spans 13 residues. CDR3 DNA sequence: TGTGCCAGCAGTCCAGCGGGAGGGCGGGGGCAGTATTTT. As protein: CASSPAGGRGQYF.

V and J are TRBV10-3 and TRBJ2-7; 11 nucleotides agree with TRBD2. Trimming took 6 bases from V and 5 from J; bases not matched to a gene: 9. The CDR3 is 15 amino acids. Germline CDR1 ENHRY, CDR2 SYGVKD. DNA for the CDR3: TGTGCCATCAGACCTACTAGCGGGAGTGTTCACGAGCAGTACTTC. It is translated as CAIRPTSGSVHEQYF.

J is TRBJ2-4 and V is TRBV27; 13 bases fit TRBD2. The CDR3 contains 22 residues. The V segment lost 5 bases and the J segment 0 bases; nucleotides outside the gene matches: 19. The germline gives CDR1 MNHEY, CDR2 SMNVEV (reference sequence). The CDR3 loop reads CASSERLAGGSLPSLAKNIQYF. In DNA, the CDR3 is TGTGCCAGCAGTGAACGACTAGCGGGGGGCTCGCTTCCGTCCTTAGCCAAAAACATTCAGTACTTC.

V usage is TRBV6-5 and J usage is TRBJ2-2; 9 bases map to TRBD1. The germline V gene encodes CDR1 MNHEY and CDR2 SVGAGI. The CDR3 length is 15 residues. The V segment lost 7 bases and the J segment 4 bases; nucleotides outside the gene matches: 7. This CDR3 reads CASTSTGGITGELFF. The CDR3 DNA reads TGTGCCAGCACCTCCACAGGGGGCATCACCGGGGAGCTGTTTTTT.

The genes are TRBV5-1 and TRBJ2-5; 9 nucleotides align to TRBD1. From germline, CDR1 is SGHRS and CDR2 YFSETQ. CDR3 length: 15 amino acids. V gave up 0 bases and J gave up 5 bases; unmatched junction bases: 5. CDR3 loop: CASSLAGQGGETQYF. The CDR3 bases are TGCGCCAGCAGCTTGGCGGGACAGGGTGGGGAGACCCAGTACTTC.

This chain links TRBV7-2 with TRBJ2-2; 9 bases line up with TRBD2. Germline trimming cut 0 bases from V and 5 bases from J; bases unmatched to any gene: 4. This CDR3 spans 16 amino acids. Germline loops: CDR1 SGHTA, CDR2 FQGNSA. The DNA for the CDR3 is TGTGCCAGCAGCTTAGCGGCGGGAGGGGGAACCGGGGAGCTGTTTTTT. Translating it yields CASSLAAGGGTGELFF.

The J gene is TRBJ2-7, the V gene TRBV7-9; tentative D call: TRBD1 (6 bases). V lost 6 bases to trimming and J lost 2 bases, with 23 bases between them. Germline V gene lookup returns CDR1 SEHNR and CDR2 FQNEAQ (reference sequence). CDR3 length: 17 residues. The CDR3 spells CASSSHWQGLDAYEQYF. CDR3 bases: TGTGCCAGCAGTTCCCACTGGCAGGGGCTCGACGCCTACGAGCAGTACTTC.

DNA for the CDR3: TGTGCCAGTAGTCCTCGAGGTGGCGGCGCTTTCTTT. Protein: CASSPRGGGAFF. The chain uses TRBV19 and TRBJ1-1, with D unresolved. The V and J ends lost 5 bases and 11 bases respectively, with 15 bases between them. This CDR3 spans 12 amino acids. Per the germline V gene, CDR1 is LNHDA and CDR2 is SQIVND (reference sequence).

The chain combines TRBV6-4 with TRBJ2-3; D not resolved. V lost 3 bases, J lost 1 base, and 8 bases lay in between. Germline assignment: CDR1 MRHNA and CDR2 SNTAGT. CDR3 length: 14 amino acids. The DNA of the CDR3 is TGTGCCAGCAGTGAAGAGCTGGGCACAGATACGCAGTATTTT. It translates to CASSEELGTDTQYF.

The V and J genes are TRBV5-6 and TRBJ2-5; TRBD1 is a possible D gene (5 bases). Trimming removed 0 bases from V and 0 bases from J, with 9 bases in between. CDR1 and CDR2 from the germline V gene are SGHDT and YYEEEE. This CDR3 has 15 amino acids. DNA of the CDR3: TGTGCCAGCAGCTTGGAGGCAGGGTACCAAGAGACCCAGTACTTC. This translates into CASSLEAGYQETQYF.

The chain is built from TRBV5-1 and TRBJ1-1; TRBD1 might be the D (6 bases). Germline V gene data show CDR1 as SGHRS and CDR2 as YFSETQ. This CDR3 is built from 16 residues. With 2 bases removed from V and 6 bases from J, the gap between germline ends came to 20 bases. DNA for the CDR3: TGCGCCAGCAGCTTCCTCCTGGGGGCGGCTAATGCTGAAGCTTTCTTT. It specifies CASSFLLGAANAEAFF.

The gene calls are TRBV6-6 and TRBJ1-6; TRBD1 matches at 8 bases. The germline V gene encodes CDR1 MNHNY and CDR2 SVGAGI (reference sequence). The CDR3 has 14 amino acids. J was trimmed by 10 bases and V by 5 bases; bases with no gene match: 7. CDR3 nucleotide sequence: TGTGCCAGCAGTCCGGACAGGGTTAAATCACCCCTCCACTTT. As protein: CASSPDRVKSPLHF.

This chain uses TRBV7-3 with TRBJ2-1; TRBD1 matches 7 bases. V was clipped by 6 bases and J by 1 base; unmatched bases: 3. The CDR3 runs 14 residues. In germline, CDR1 is SGHTA, CDR2 FQGTGA. The CDR3 bases are TGTGCCAGCAGTTCGGGACAGTCCTACAATGAGCAGTTCTTC. Its translation is CASSSGQSYNEQFF.